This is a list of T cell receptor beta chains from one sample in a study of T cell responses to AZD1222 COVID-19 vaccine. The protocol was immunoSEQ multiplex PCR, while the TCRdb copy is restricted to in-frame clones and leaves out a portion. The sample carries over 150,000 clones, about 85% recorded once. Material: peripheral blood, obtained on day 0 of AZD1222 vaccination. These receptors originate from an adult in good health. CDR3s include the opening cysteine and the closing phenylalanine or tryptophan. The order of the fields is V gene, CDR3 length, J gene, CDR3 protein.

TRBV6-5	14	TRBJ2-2	CASSPRVNTGELFF
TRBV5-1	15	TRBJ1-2	CASSLDVGVGYGYTF
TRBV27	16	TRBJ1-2	CASSLLIRGVNYGYTF
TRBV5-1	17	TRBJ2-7	CASSSPGQGLWSYEQYF
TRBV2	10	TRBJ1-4	CASPDEKLFF
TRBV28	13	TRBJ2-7	CASISSGRGEQYF
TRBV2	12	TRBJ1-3	CASTREGNTIYF
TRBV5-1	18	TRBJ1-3	CASSLDGTGGPSGNTIYF
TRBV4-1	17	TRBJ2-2	CASSQDRTSALTGELFF
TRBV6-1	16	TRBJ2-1	CASSEVGAGGYNEQFF
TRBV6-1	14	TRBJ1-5	CASSEYRGDQPQHF
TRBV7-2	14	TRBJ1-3	CASSRGGTGNTIYF
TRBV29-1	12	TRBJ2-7	CSVEDRQGEQYF
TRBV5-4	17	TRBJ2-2	CASSSGLAGGSTGELFF
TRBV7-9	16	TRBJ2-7	CASSLVGTGIGHEQYF
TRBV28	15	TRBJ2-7	CASSPRATGSYEQYF
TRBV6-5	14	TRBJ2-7	CASIRGGSYNEQYF
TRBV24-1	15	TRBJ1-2	CATSAGDRLNYGYTF
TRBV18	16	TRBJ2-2	CASSPRAGSNTGELFF
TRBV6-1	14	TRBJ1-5	CASGETGSNQPQHF
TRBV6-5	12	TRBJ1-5	CASGVGNQPQHF
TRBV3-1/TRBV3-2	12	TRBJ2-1	CASSQGGNEQFF
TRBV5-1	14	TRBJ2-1	CASSREHRVNEQFF
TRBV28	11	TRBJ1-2	CASSFRYGYTF
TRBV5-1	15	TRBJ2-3	CASSISGTSTDTQYF
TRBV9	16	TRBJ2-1	CASSVASGSIMDEQFF
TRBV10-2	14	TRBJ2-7	CASSLDRVSHEQYF
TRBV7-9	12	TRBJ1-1	CASSPTGVEAFF
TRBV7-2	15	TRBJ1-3	CASSLGSGAGNTIYF
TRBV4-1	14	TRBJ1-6	CASSRTTDNSPLHF
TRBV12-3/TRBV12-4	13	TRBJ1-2	CASSLRVPYGYTF
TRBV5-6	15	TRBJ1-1	CASRTAGLPRTEAFF
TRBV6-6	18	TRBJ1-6	CASSRQGAKFEVNSPLHF
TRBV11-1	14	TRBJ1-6	CASSLTAFNSPLHF
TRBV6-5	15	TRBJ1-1	CASSYSLSFNTEAFF
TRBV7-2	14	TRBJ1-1	CASSFTQGGTEAFF
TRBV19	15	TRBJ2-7	CASSKGHGPYYEQYF
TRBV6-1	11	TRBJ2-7	CASSEPYEQYF
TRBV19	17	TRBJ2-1	CASSILPRLRLAVNGFF
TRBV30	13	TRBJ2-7	CAWDRGQLREQYF
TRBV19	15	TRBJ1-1	CASSENPGIKAEAFF
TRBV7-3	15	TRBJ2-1	CASSLYPYSYNEQFF
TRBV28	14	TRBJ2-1	CAGLPGLTYNEQFF
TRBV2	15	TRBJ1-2	CASSLQGPAVYGYTF
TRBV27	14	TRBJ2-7	CASSRIGLAVEQYF
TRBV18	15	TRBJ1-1	CASSPDGQMNTEAFF
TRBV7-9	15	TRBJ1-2	CASSFSTGANYGYTF
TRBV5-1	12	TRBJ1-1	CASSFVGTEAFF
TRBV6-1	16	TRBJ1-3	CASSVPGPGAGNTIYF
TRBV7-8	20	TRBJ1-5	CASSLVGYGRRENPAQPQHF
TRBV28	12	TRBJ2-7	CASWNPDYEQYF
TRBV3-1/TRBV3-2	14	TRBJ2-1	CASSQGGRAGEQFF
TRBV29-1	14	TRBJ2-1	CSAATSGSIGEQFF
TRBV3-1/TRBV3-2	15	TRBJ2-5	CASSHSSGRRETQYF